The T cell receptor beta chain under discussion was sequenced for a study of T cell responses to AZD1222 COVID-19 vaccine. V shed 1 base and J 4 bases; nucleotides not matched to a gene: 5. This CDR3 contains 15 residues. CDR1 SEHNR and CDR2 FQNEAQ come from the germline V gene (reference sequence). The table came from immunoSEQ multiplex PCR; TCRdb's copy has only in-frame clones and leaves some out. The sample consists of more than 85,000 clones, roughly 85% of them appearing once. The TCR was taken from an adult in good health. J is TRBJ1-1 and V is TRBV7-9; 8 bases align to TRBD1. This specimen was peripheral blood, taken on day 0 of AZD1222 vaccination. The CDR3 reads CASSLDQGAVTEAFF. The DNA of the CDR3 is TGTGCCAGCAGCTTAGATCAGGGGGCGGTCACTGAAGCTTTCTTT.